This TCR beta chain was identified during a study of blood T cell repertoires in COVID-19. For the study at large: The United States, Italy and Spain were the sources of the acute and convalescent COVID-19 samples. PBMCs, B-cell-depleted T cells, or T cells were the source of the cDNA or gDNA that made up the material.

Methods used by the authors: Amplifying reference gene primers gave estimates of nucleated cell counts. Profiled with immunoSEQ multiplex PCR; TCRdb holds only in-frame clones, not every one. V, J and clone size derive from that table, while D and trimming were established from the DNA sequence. Of about 190,000 clones detected, roughly 81% appear once; the ten largest clones hold almost 5%. From germline, CDR1 is SGHAT and CDR2 FQDESV (reference sequence). This CDR3 spans 15 amino acids. V shed 7 bases, J shed 3 bases, and the junction held 7 bases outside the gene matches. The sequence came from a woman of 80 years or more with acute or convalescent COVID-19. Input material: peripheral blood. The chain has TRBV11-1 and TRBJ2-3; 10 bases line up with TRBD1. The DNA of the CDR3 is TGTGCCAGCACCCGGGGGGACAGGGGAACAGATACGCAGTATTTT. Its protein product is CASTRGDRGTDTQYF.